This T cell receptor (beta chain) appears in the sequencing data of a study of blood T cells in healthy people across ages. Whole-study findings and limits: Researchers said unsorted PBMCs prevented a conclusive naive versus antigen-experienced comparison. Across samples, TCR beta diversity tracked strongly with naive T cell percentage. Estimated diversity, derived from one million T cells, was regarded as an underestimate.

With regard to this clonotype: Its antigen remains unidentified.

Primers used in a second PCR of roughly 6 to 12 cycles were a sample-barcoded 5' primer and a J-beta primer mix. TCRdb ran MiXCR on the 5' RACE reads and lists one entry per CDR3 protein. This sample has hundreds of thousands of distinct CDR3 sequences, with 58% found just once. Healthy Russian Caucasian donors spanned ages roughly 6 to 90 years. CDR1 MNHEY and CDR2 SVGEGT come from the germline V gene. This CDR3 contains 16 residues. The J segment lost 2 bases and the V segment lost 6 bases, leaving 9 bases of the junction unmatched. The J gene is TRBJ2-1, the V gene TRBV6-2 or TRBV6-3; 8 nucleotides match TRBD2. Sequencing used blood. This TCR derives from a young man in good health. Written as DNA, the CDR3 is TGTGCCAGCAGCAAGGACAGCGGGAGCCCCTACAATGAGCAGTTCTTC. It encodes CASSKDSGSPYNEQFF.